Listed below are T cell receptor beta chains from one sample, sequenced in a study of blood T cells in healthy people across ages. From the 5' RACE reads, TCRdb called clonotypes with MiXCR, one entry per CDR3 protein. The table records hundreds of thousands of distinct CDR3 sequences, roughly 21% of them present only once. Sequencing input: blood. Receptor source: a man aged 70 or older in good health. Each CDR3 is given with its conserved first and last residue. Fields, in order: V gene, J gene, D gene, CDR3 protein. A D gene is named only where the DNA matches it firmly.

TRBV7-2	TRBJ2-1	TRBD2	CASSFLAGGSISSYNEQFF
TRBV7-9	TRBJ1-1	NA	CASSLVLGPTEAFF
TRBV29-1	TRBJ2-4	TRBD2	CSVDREGNIQYF
TRBV3-1	NA	TRBD2	CASSSQLAGNGNEQFF
TRBV12-3/TRBV12-4	TRBJ1-5	NA	CASSFGPWGSNQPQHF
TRBV6-2/TRBV6-3	TRBJ2-1	TRBD1	CASSPEAGTVKYNEQFF
TRBV3-1	TRBJ2-7	TRBD1	CASSQGDSLSSYEQYF
TRBV15	TRBJ2-5	TRBD2	CATSRLAGGPVETQYF
TRBV5-1	TRBJ2-5	TRBD2	CASSAGSAGGQETQYF
TRBV6-5	TRBJ2-3	NA	CASSFTGRGASTDTQYF
TRBV12-3/TRBV12-4	TRBJ2-7	NA	CASSIRGSYEQYF
TRBV28	TRBJ1-1	TRBD1	CASSLGTGRNTEAFF
TRBV20-1	TRBJ2-2	TRBD1	CSASRGTGVGTGELFF
TRBV6-1	TRBJ2-2	NA	CASSENRNTGELFF
TRBV14	TRBJ2-1	TRBD1	CASSYREKDRAIF
TRBV11-2	TRBJ2-3	TRBD2	CASSFRGSSGRASLIRDTQYF
TRBV24-1	TRBJ1-4	NA	CATHSEKLFF
TRBV7-2	NA	TRBD2	CASSPNSYLVTSATYEQYF
TRBV15	TRBJ1-1	NA	CATSRDPQGTEAFF
TRBV10-2	TRBJ1-5	NA	CASSESRREPQHF
TRBV5-1	TRBJ1-3	NA	CASSLVEPGFSGNTIYF
TRBV27	TRBJ1-1	TRBD1	CASSLYGRTGEAFF
TRBV7-2	TRBJ1-5	NA	CASSPGRINQPQHF
TRBV9	TRBJ2-1	TRBD2	CASSVEASGRGEQFF
TRBV28	TRBJ2-3	NA	CASSLGRGDTQYF
TRBV15	TRBJ1-4	NA	CATKEAQSEKLFF
TRBV20-1	NA	NA	CSARDRTGSTYEQFF
TRBV20-1	TRBJ1-1	NA	CSARDSRGTEAFF
TRBV20-1	TRBJ2-5	TRBD1	CSARDVGQGALREAMETQYF
TRBV9	NA	TRBD1	CASSPGQGAILYEQYF
TRBV18	TRBJ2-3	NA	CASSPEHTDTQYF
TRBV11-2	TRBJ2-3	TRBD2	CASSLGPGGLRTDTQYF
TRBV13	TRBJ2-7	NA	CASSLKGPGEQYF
TRBV28	TRBJ2-1	NA	CASSYNYERFF
TRBV30	TRBJ2-3	NA	CAWSKLTDTQYF
TRBV6-1	TRBJ2-7	TRBD1	CATTEDRGPYEQYF
TRBV6-4	TRBJ1-2	NA	CASRPNAGRAYGYTF
TRBV20-1	TRBJ1-4	TRBD1	CSARDAPGQGSEKLFF
TRBV18	TRBJ2-5	TRBD2	CASSQRDSGETQYF
TRBV13	TRBJ2-1	TRBD1	CASRRQGNSYNEQFF
TRBV5-1	TRBJ2-1	NA	CASTYGVGNEQFF
TRBV29-1	TRBJ2-2	TRBD1	CSVVSQGVFTGELFF
TRBV7-3	TRBJ2-3	TRBD2	CASSKGLAGDTQYF
TRBV9	TRBJ2-5	NA	CASSLGGLPGAETQYF
TRBV27	NA	NA	CASTTGQGIGETQYF
TRBV27	TRBJ2-5	NA	CASSLLADQQETQYF
TRBV5-1	TRBJ1-5	NA	CASSFGRGSHGNQPQHF
TRBV6-2/TRBV6-3	TRBJ1-2	NA	CASRWGTAANYGYTF